A selection of T cell receptor beta chains follows, all from one sample in a study of T cells in localized non-small cell lung cancer. The method was immunoSEQ multiplex PCR; TCRdb's version includes in-frame clones alone and lacks a portion of them. The table shows fewer than 20,000 clones, with around 80% occurring only once. Source: peripheral blood, taken before any cancer treatment. These receptors came from a male donor older than 55 with stage III lung adenocarcinoma. Both conserved end residues are part of each CDR3. The order of the fields is clone size, V gene, D gene, J gene, CDR3 DNA, CDR3 protein. The D gene is left open where the match is weak. Clone size appears in some rows only: once, few, many, or a class for an expanded clone.

>few|TRBV25-1|TRBD2|TRBJ2-1
TGTGCCAGCAGTGACCCGGGACTACTCCACAATGAGCAGTTCTTC
CASSDPGLLHNEQFF
>NA|TRBV5-4|NA|TRBJ2-7
TGTGCCAGCAGCTTGGAGGGGTCAGTCGGAAGAGAGCAGTACTTC
CASSLEGSVGREQYF
>NA|TRBV28|TRBD1|TRBJ2-2
TGTGCCAGCAGTCCAGGGACAGGGGGCAGAGTCGGGGAGCTGTTTTTT
CASSPGTGGRVGELFF
>NA|TRBV13|NA|TRBJ1-3
TGTGCCAGTACCTCGGGACAAGGAAACACCATATATTTT
CASTSGQGNTIYF
>NA|TRBV2|NA|TRBJ2-3
TGTGCCTCCGAGGGAGGCCTCAGCACAGATACGCAGTATTTT
CASEGGLSTDTQYF
>once|TRBV10-3|TRBD2|TRBJ2-3
TGTGCCATCAGTCCGACTAGCGGGATGAGCACAGATACGCAGTATTTT
CAISPTSGMSTDTQYF
>NA|TRBV28|NA|TRBJ1-2
TGTGCCAGCAGTTCCGACCGGGGCTACACCTTC
CASSSDRGYTF
>NA|TRBV5-4|NA|TRBJ1-4
TGTGCCAGCAGGCGGGGTAATGAAAAACTGTTTTTT
CASRRGNEKLFF
>NA|TRBV18|NA|TRBJ2-3
TGTGCCAGCTCACCCCCAGCTTACAATACGCAGTATTTT
CASSPPAYNTQYF
>NA|TRBV12-5|TRBD1|TRBJ1-1
TGTGCTAGTGGTCTCCGGGACAGTCTCGAAAGCACTGAAGCTTTCTTT
CASGLRDSLESTEAFF
>NA|TRBV5-1|NA|TRBJ1-2
TGCGCCAGCAGCTTGCGGTTTAACTCGGAAGGGGTGCACGGCTACACCTTC
CASSLRFNSEGVHGYTF
>NA|TRBV18|NA|TRBJ1-2
TGTGCCAGCTCACCAACCCTTGTGGCAGGGGATGGCTACACCTTC
CASSPTLVAGDGYTF
>NA|TRBV27|TRBD2|TRBJ2-1
TGTGCCAGCAGAGGCATGGCGGGGGGGAGGAACAATGAGCAGTTCTTC
CASRGMAGGRNNEQFF